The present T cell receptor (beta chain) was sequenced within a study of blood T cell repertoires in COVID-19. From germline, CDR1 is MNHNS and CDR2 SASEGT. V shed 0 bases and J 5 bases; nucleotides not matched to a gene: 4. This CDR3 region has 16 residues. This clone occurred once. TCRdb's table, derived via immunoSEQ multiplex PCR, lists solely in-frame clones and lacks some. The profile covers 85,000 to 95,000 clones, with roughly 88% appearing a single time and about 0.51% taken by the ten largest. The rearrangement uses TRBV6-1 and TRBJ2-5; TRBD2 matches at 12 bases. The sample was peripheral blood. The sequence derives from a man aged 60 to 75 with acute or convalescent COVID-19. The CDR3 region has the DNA TGTGCCAGCAGTGAAGCCTCTAGCGGGAGGGCTGAGACCCAGTACTTC. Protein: CASSEASSGRAETQYF.